The entry below describes one T cell receptor (beta chain). The source of the sample is a study of blood T cell repertoires in COVID-19. The germline V and J ends were trimmed by 2 bases and 7 bases, with 8 bases remaining between them. Looked up from germline, CDR1 is LNHNV and CDR2 is YYDKDF (reference sequence). CDR3 length: 13 residues. The table came from immunoSEQ multiplex PCR; TCRdb's copy has only in-frame clones and leaves some out. The sample holds around 64,000 clones, 86% seen once. The chain employs TRBV15 and TRBJ2-2, with D hard to call. The sample was peripheral blood. This receptor was identified in a man aged 30 to 45 with acute or convalescent COVID-19. DNA for the CDR3: TGTGCCACCAGCAGATATAGAGGCGGGGAGCTGTTTTTT. Residues: CATSRYRGGELFF. The full variable domain, with the rest looked up from reference TRBV15 and TRBJ2-2, is DAMVIQNPRYQVTQFGKPVTLSCSQTLNHNVMYWYQQKSSQAPKLLFHYYDKDFNNEADTPDNFQSRRPNTSFCFLDIRSPGLGDTAMYLCATSRYRGGELFFGEGSRLTVL.